One and the same sample provided the 5 T cell receptor beta chains below, sequenced in a study of cytomegalovirus exposure and HLA in healthy donors. Primers included in the PCR were 60 Vbeta and 13 Jbeta primers. Produced via immunoSEQ multiplex PCR; TCRdb's table is partial and in-frame only. This sample carries 150,000 to 200,000 clones, almost 85% of them seen once, and the ten largest clones take 0.25% to 0.3%. Sequences were obtained from PBMCs. The receptors come from a boy younger than 18 in good health and CMV-seronegative.

This rearrangement joins TRBV7-2 to TRBJ2-2; D might be TRBD2 (5 bases). In germline, CDR1 is SGHTA, CDR2 FQGNSA. Deletions cut 5 bases from V and 5 bases from J, with 12 bases between. The CDR3 length is 14 residues. CDR3 nucleotides: TGTGCCAGCAGCCTCTCCGGCGGGACCGGGGAGCTGTTTTTT. This gives the protein CASSLSGGTGELFF.

The chain employs TRBV13 and TRBJ2-3; the D is unclear. The CDR3 consists of 15 residues. The ends were cut back, 5 bases at V and 0 bases at J, with 12 bases in the middle. The germline CDR1 and CDR2 sequences are PRHDT and FYEKMQ (reference sequence). In DNA, the CDR3 is TGTGCCAGCAGCCCCGATGTAGAGAGCACAGATACGCAGTATTTT. This sequence encodes CASSPDVESTDTQYF.

The CDR3 spells CASSLAAGKYGYTF. CDR3 nucleotide sequence: TGTGCCAGCAGCTTAGCGGCAGGGAAGTATGGCTACACCTTC. This chain links TRBV7-2 with TRBJ1-2; tentatively, D is TRBD1 (5 bases). Per the germline V gene, CDR1 is SGHTA and CDR2 is FQGNSA. The V gene lost 0 bases and the J gene lost 5 bases, with 10 bases spanning the gap. CDR3 length: 14 residues.

This sequence joins TRBV12-5 and TRBJ2-1; 9 bases align to TRBD1. CDR1 is LGHNT and CDR2 is FRNRAP in the germline V gene. After removal of 1 base from V and 3 bases from J, the junction contained 13 bases not matched to a gene. The CDR3 spans 19 residues. CDR3 nucleotides: TGTGCTAGTGGTTTGGCCCACCCGCAGGGGACAGGGTACTACAATGAGCAGTTCTTC. Translation gives CASGLAHPQGTGYYNEQFF.

This clone turned up a few times. V is TRBV27 and J is TRBJ2-1, with D tentatively TRBD2 (6 bases). CDR1 and CDR2 (germline): MNHEY, SMNVEV (reference sequence). Trimming removed 0 bases at V and 14 bases at J, with 17 bases between. The CDR3 spans 14 residues. In DNA, the CDR3 is TGTGCCAGCAGTTTATCTTCCACTAGCCCCCTCGAGTTCTTC. This gives the protein CASSLSSTSPLEFF.